This T cell receptor (beta chain) appears in the sequencing data of a study of blood T cell repertoires in COVID-19. The data were produced by immunoSEQ multiplex PCR, yet TCRdb's version contains in-frame clones alone and is incomplete. This table holds roughly 120,000 clones, 80% to 90% found once. This CDR3 has 14 residues. Trimming stripped 4 bases from V and 2 bases from J, with 9 bases between. The germline CDR1 and CDR2 sequences are SNHLY and FYNNEI. The chain combines TRBV2 with TRBJ1-3; the D gene is possibly TRBD1 (5 bases). This TCR was recovered from a human donor in a cohort sampled during active COVID-19. The sample taken for sequencing was peripheral blood. The CDR3, as DNA: TGTGCCAGCAGTGCTCAGACAGCTGGAAACACCATATATTTT. This encodes CASSAQTAGNTIYF.